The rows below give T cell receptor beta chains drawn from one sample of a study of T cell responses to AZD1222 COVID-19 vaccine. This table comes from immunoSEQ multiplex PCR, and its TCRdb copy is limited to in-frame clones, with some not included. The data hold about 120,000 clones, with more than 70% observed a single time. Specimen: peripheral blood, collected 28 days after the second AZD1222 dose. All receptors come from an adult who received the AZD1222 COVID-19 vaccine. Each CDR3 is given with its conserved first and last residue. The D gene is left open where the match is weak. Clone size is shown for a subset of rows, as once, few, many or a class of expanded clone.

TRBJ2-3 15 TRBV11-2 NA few CASSLTGQSTDTQYF TGTGCCAGCAGCTTAACTGGCCAGAGCACAGATACGCAGTATTTT
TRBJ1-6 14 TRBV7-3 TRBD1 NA CASPRDSYNSPLHF TGTGCCAGCCCACGGGACAGCTACAATTCACCCCTCCACTTT
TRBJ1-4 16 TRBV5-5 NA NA CASSFSVVRGGEKLFF TGTGCCAGCAGCTTTTCGGTGGTGCGGGGCGGGGAAAAACTGTTTTTT
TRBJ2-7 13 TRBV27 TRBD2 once CASSPRTSWEQYF TGTGCCAGCAGTCCAAGGACTAGCTGGGAGCAGTACTTC
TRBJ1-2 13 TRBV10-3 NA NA CAISGGWNYGYTF TGTGCCATCAGTGGGGGGTGGAACTATGGCTACACCTTC
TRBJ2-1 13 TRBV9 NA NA CASSGGLNNEQFF TGTGCCAGCAGCGGGGGACTCAACAATGAGCAGTTCTTC
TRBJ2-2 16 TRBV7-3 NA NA CASSRTGTAGTGELFF TGTGCCAGCAGCCGGACCGGGACAGCGGGCACCGGGGAGCTGTTTTTT
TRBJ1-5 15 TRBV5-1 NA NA CASSRGDLSNQPQHF TGCGCCAGCAGCCGGGGGGATCTAAGCAATCAGCCCCAGCATTTT
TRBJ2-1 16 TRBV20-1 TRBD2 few CSASSPFSGRIGTQFF TGCAGTGCTAGTTCCCCGTTTAGCGGGAGAATTGGGACTCAGTTCTTC
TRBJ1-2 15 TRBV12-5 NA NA CASGLVFGGEDGYTF TGTGCTAGTGGTTTGGTATTTGGGGGGGAAGATGGCTACACCTTC
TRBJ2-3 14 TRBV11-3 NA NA CASSFGQITDTQYF TGTGCCAGCAGCTTTGGACAGATCACAGATACGCAGTATTTT
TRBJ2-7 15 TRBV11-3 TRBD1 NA CASSLGGTGAYEQYF TGTGCCAGCAGCTTAGGAGGGACAGGGGCCTACGAGCAGTACTTC
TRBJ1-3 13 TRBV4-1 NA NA CASSQEVEPTIYF TGCGCCAGCAGCCAAGAGGTGGAGCCCACCATATATTTT
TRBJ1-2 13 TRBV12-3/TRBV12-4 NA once CASSLAGGDGYTF TGTGCCAGCAGTTTAGCGGGGGGAGATGGCTACACCTTC
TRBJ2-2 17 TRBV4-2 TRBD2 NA CASSQDLLAPNTGELFF TGTGCCAGCAGCCAAGATTTACTAGCGCCGAACACCGGGGAGCTGTTTTTT
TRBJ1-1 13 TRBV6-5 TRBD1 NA CASKRDRGPGAFF TGTGCCAGCAAGCGGGACAGGGGGCCTGGGGCTTTCTTT
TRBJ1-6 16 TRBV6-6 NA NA CASSYSGGLHNSPLHF TGTGCCAGCAGTTACTCCGGGGGACTGCATAATTCACCCCTCCACTTT
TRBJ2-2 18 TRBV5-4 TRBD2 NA CASSSPVPSGGRTGELFF TGTGCCAGCAGCTCCCCAGTTCCGAGCGGGGGAAGGACCGGGGAGCTGTTTTTT
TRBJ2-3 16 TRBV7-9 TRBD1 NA CASSSMDRGPADTQYF TGTGCCAGCAGCTCGATGGACAGGGGGCCCGCAGATACGCAGTATTTT
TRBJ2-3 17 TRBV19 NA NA CASSIIGSVREPDTQYF TGTGCCAGTAGTATAATTGGGTCAGTGAGGGAGCCAGATACGCAGTATTTT
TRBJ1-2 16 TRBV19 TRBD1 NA CASSIAAEGAGYGYTF TGTGCCAGTAGTATAGCCGCCGAGGGGGCCGGCTATGGCTACACCTTC
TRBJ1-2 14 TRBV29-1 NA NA CSVENPPSNYGYTF TGCAGCGTTGAAAATCCCCCGTCTAACTATGGCTACACCTTC
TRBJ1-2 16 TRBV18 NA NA CASSPRGSGANYGYTF TGTGCCAGCTCACCAAGGGGTAGCGGGGCTAACTATGGCTACACCTTC
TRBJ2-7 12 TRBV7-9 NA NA CASSQGPGEQYF TGTGCCAGCAGCCAGGGCCCCGGAGAGCAGTACTTC
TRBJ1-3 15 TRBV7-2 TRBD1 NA CASSPGPRGGNTIYF TGTGCCAGCAGCCCGGGACCCAGGGGGGGAAACACCATATATTTT
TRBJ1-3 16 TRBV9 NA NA CASSGGGTHSGNTIYF TGTGCCAGCAGCGGGGGGGGCACCCACTCTGGAAACACCATATATTTT
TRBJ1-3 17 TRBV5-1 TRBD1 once CASTSYDDRGSGNTIYF TGCGCCAGCACCTCATACGACGACAGGGGGTCTGGAAACACCATATATTTT
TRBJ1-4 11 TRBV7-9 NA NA CASRQNEKLFF TGTGCCAGCAGACAGAATGAAAAACTGTTTTTT